This T cell receptor beta chain was profiled in a study of cytomegalovirus exposure and HLA in healthy donors. Study as a whole: Approximately 81% of around 390 genotyped donors fell in the Caucasian-associated ancestry cluster.

The study ran its PCR with 60 Vbeta and 13 Jbeta primers. The protocol was immunoSEQ multiplex PCR, while the TCRdb copy is restricted to in-frame clones and leaves out a portion. The sample carries about 100,000 clones, approximately 89% recorded once. General study findings and limits: The study designated 164 TCR beta chains cytomegalovirus-associated. Fewer N-insertions than the roughly 630-donor mean were reportedly shown by an Asian-associated ancestry cluster in a later analysis. The classifier, whose performance was assessed in both the original and validation cohorts, reportedly diagnosed cytomegalovirus status with high specificity and sensitivity.

Germline values: CDR1 LGHNA, CDR2 YNFKEQ. The CDR3 contains 16 residues. Trimming shortened V by 1 base and J by 5 bases, and 14 bases separated the two germline ends. Worth noting for this clone: As yet, its antigen is unknown.

The chain has TRBV4-2 and TRBJ2-2, with D maybe TRBD2 (5 bases). This TCR was recovered from a man younger than 45 in good health and CMV-seronegative. Sequences were obtained from PBMCs. CDR3 DNA: TGTGCCAGCAGCCAAGTGGTCGGGGATGTAACCGGGGAGCTGTTTTTT. Its protein product is CASSQVVGDVTGELFF.